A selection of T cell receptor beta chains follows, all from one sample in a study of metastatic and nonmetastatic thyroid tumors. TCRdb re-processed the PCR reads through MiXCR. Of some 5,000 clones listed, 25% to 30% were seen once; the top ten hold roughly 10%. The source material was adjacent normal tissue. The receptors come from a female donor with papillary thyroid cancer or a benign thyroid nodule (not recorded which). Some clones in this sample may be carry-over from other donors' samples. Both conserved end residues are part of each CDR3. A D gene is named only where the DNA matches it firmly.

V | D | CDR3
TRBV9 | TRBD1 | CASSERQGSENTGELFF
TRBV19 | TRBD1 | CASSTWDSYNQPQHF
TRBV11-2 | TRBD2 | CASSGRLAGGYPGANVLTF
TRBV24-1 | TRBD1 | CATRTGGRDTEAFF
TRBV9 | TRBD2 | CASSDISGRETQYF
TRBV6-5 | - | CASSYGDGVSGNTIYF
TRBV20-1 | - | CSARDDFGASLYNEQFF
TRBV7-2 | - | CASSLVMGGDYEQYF
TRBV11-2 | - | CASSSRQRASQSTEAFF
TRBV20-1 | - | CSARDLFGPTYQTEAFF
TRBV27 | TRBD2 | CAGSLWTSRIEQFF
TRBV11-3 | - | CASSFDTGELFF
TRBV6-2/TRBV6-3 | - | CASSYSRVGQPQHF
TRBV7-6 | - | CASSYQRGEQYF
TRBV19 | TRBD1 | CASNSGTDHNQPQHF
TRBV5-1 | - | CASSLAGRTDAYEQYF
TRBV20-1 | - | CSASADSGANVLTF
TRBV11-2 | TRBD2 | CASSLVGLAGIDEQYF
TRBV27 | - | CASSSGTTGNTIYF
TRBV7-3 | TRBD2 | CASSLKLAGDGADTQYF
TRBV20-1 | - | CSARTSNNYGYTF
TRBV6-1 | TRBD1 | CASSASGGGYTF
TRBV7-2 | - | CASGELGGGDTQYF
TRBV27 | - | CASSHLDGGNYEQYF
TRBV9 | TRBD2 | CASSVGGLAGFDEQFF
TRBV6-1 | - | CASSFRVPGGGQETQYF
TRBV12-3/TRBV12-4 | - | CASSGTLTGELFF
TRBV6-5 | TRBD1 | CASSYVQGQNYGYTF
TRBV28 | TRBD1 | CASSFDRDGVSPLHF
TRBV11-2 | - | CASSSVLDYGYEQYF
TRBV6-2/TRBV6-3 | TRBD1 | CASSLTVPGQGNYGYTF
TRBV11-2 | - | CASSLDGLRGTDTQYF
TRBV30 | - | CAWSAGTEKSSYNSPLHF
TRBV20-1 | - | CSAGGQTYEQYF
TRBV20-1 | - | CSARNPVTTGGGYTF
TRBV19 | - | CASSSWERDGYTF
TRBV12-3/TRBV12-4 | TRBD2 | CASRPTSGGPGELFF
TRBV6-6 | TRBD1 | CASSYSTGGYGYTF
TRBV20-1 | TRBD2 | CSVIGLAGNYEQYF
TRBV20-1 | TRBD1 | CSARVPGQGVYGYTF
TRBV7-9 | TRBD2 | CASSKSAGDLNEQFF
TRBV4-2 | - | CASSQARGETQYF